This record covers a single TCR beta chain. Its antigen remains unidentified. Each donor (without exception) was a healthy Caucasian. V lost 3 bases, J lost 7 bases, and 9 bases lay in between. Germline CDR1 and CDR2: SEHNR and FQNEAQ (reference sequence). The CDR3 covers 12 residues. A universal primer site arose from template switching, and cDNA bore unique molecular identifiers. Each CDR3 protein gets one entry after TCRdb re-called the 5' RACE reads with MiXCR. The table has 250,000 to 350,000 distinct CDR3 sequences, roughly 10% seen once. This specimen comes from a study of identical twins. Study-wide results and limits: Invariant MAIT and iNKT cells could partly confound zero-insertion analyses.

The same sample was also used in a study of yellow fever vaccine responses in identical twins.

The chain recombines TRBV7-9 with TRBJ1-1; D uncertain. The sample taken for sequencing was CD8+ T cells sorted from blood. The TCR comes from a woman younger than 35 in good health. In DNA, the CDR3 is TGTGCCAGCAGCTTTATAGGCCATGAAGCTTTCTTT. It yields the protein CASSFIGHEAFF.